The next 17 T cell receptor beta chains were all read from a single sample in a study of cytomegalovirus exposure and HLA in healthy donors. The primer mix had 60 Vbeta and 13 Jbeta primers. Clones were read by immunoSEQ multiplex PCR, and TCRdb kept only the in-frame ones, dropping some. The table lists 150,000 to 200,000 clones, over 80% of them singletons. The sample consisted of PBMCs. These receptors were obtained from a man between 50 and 59 years old in good health and CMV-seropositive.

V is TRBV7-8 and J is TRBJ1-2; tentatively, D is TRBD1 (5 bases). The CDR3 contains 13 residues. V was pared by 5 bases and J by 7 bases, with 14 bases between. Per germline, CDR1 SGHVS and CDR2 FQNEAQ. The CDR3 here is CASSSGAGRGYTF. CDR3 bases: TGTGCCAGCAGCAGCGGGGCAGGACGTGGCTACACCTTC.

In its sample, this clone was seen a few times. V usage is TRBV2 and J usage is TRBJ2-7; TRBD1 matches at 8 bases. J lost 5 bases, V lost 7 bases, and 19 bases had no gene match. This CDR3 spans 17 amino acids. Germline CDR1 SNHLY, CDR2 FYNNEI. This CDR3 reads CASTSTTLRGLLNEQYF. The CDR3 coding sequence is TGTGCCAGCACCTCTACAACCCTCAGGGGGCTCCTAAACGAGCAGTACTTC.

The rearrangement joins TRBV10-2 to TRBJ1-5; maybe TRBD1 (6 bases). The germline CDR1 and CDR2 sequences are WSHSY and SAAADI. The CDR3 consists of 14 residues. The V end was cut by 2 bases, the J end by 1 base, with 6 bases between. CDR3 amino acids: CASSEGQSNQPQHF. As DNA, the CDR3 is TGCGCCAGCAGTGAGGGACAGAGCAATCAGCCCCAGCATTTT.

This rearrangement joins TRBV7-6 to TRBJ2-5, with TRBD1 identical over 8 bases. This CDR3 comprises 15 residues. The ends lost 5 bases at V and 5 bases at J; junction bases unmatched: 10. CDR1 SGHVS and CDR2 FNYEAQ come from the germline V gene. CDR3 sequence reads: CASSHRDRPGETQYF. The DNA of the CDR3 is TGTGCCAGCAGCCACCGGGACAGGCCTGGGGAGACCCAGTACTTC. Using reference TRBV7-6 and TRBJ2-5 for the parts outside the CDR3, the full variable domain is GAGVSQSPRYKVTKRGQDVALRCDPISGHVSLYWYRQALGQGPEFLTYFNYEAQQDKSGLPNDRFSAERPEGSISTLTIQRTEQRDSAMYRCASSHRDRPGETQYFGPGTRLLVL.

V gene TRBV5-4 combines with J gene TRBJ1-2; D is undetermined. Germline assignment: CDR1 SGHNT and CDR2 YYREEE (reference sequence). V lost 0 bases, J lost 2 bases, and 5 bases lay in between. The CDR3 sequence is 13 residues long. The DNA for the CDR3 is TGTGCCAGCAGCTTGGACAGAAACTATGGCTACACCTTC. This codes for CASSLDRNYGYTF.

The chain is built from TRBV6-1 and TRBJ1-2; TRBD1 is a possible D gene (5 bases). The V gene's germline CDR1 is MNHNS and CDR2 SASEGT. The CDR3 has 12 amino acids. Trimming removed 7 bases from V and 5 bases from J, with 11 bases in between. The CDR3 here is CASKYQGYGYTF. CDR3 coding DNA: TGTGCCAGCAAATACCAGGGTTATGGCTACACCTTC.

The chain employs TRBV6-5 and TRBJ2-7; maybe TRBD1 (5 bases). The germline V gene has CDR1 MNHEY and CDR2 SVGAGI. The CDR3 sequence is 13 residues long. The germline V and J ends were trimmed by 5 bases and 3 bases, with 11 bases remaining between them. The CDR3 is CASSKTDSYEQYF. The DNA of the CDR3 is TGTGCCAGCAGTAAGACTGACAGCTACGAGCAGTACTTC.

This clone occurred a few times. V is TRBV5-4 and J is TRBJ2-7; 9 bases match TRBD1. The germline gives CDR1 SGHNT, CDR2 YYREEE (reference sequence). The trim removed 5 bases at V and 7 bases at J, leaving 10 bases unmatched. The CDR3 runs to 14 residues. The DNA of the CDR3 is TGTGCCAGCAGTAGGTCGGGACAGGGTGAGGAGCAGTACTTC. As protein: CASSRSGQGEEQYF.

The chain couples TRBV7-9 to TRBJ2-3; 8 bases map to TRBD1. The V and J ends lost 3 bases and 1 base, in that order; junction bases with no gene match: 6. The CDR3 contains 16 residues. Germline CDR1 is SEHNR and CDR2 is FQNEAQ (reference sequence). The CDR3 DNA reads TGTGCCAGCAGCTTGGTTGAGACAGGGGGCACAGATACGCAGTATTTT. Encoded protein: CASSLVETGGTDTQYF.

The chain carries TRBV6-5 and TRBJ2-5, with D possibly TRBD1 on 5 matching bases. With 4 bases removed from V and 5 bases from J, the gap between germline ends came to 8 bases. Germline-derived CDR1 and CDR2 are MNHEY and SVGAGI. The CDR3 runs 12 residues. The CDR3 bases are TGTGCCAGCAGTTCAGGGTTGGAGACCCAGTACTTC. Amino acids: CASSSGLETQYF.

The genes are TRBV5-1 and TRBJ1-2, with D possibly TRBD1 on 5 matching bases. Germline loops: CDR1 SGHRS, CDR2 YFSETQ. Trimming removed 0 bases at V and 3 bases at J, with 12 bases between. The CDR3 covers 15 residues. The CDR3 DNA is TGCGCCAGCAGCTTGGAGCCCAGGGCAGACTATGGCTACACCTTC. This encodes CASSLEPRADYGYTF.

In its sample, this clone was seen a few times. The V gene is TRBV18, the J gene TRBJ1-1, with 7 bases fitting TRBD1. This CDR3 comprises 16 residues. V was pared by 4 bases and J by 1 base, with 9 bases of the junction left unmatched. Germline assignment: CDR1 KGHSH and CDR2 LQKENI. The CDR3 DNA is TGTGCCAGCTCACAAAGGATTGGACAGGCGAACACTGAAGCTTTCTTT. Amino acid sequence: CASSQRIGQANTEAFF.

The chain employs TRBV23-1 and TRBJ1-5; no firm D call. TRBV23-1 is an ORF for which the function is uncertain. This CDR3 is built from 14 residues. The germline V and J ends were trimmed by 1 base and 6 bases, with 10 bases remaining between them. This CDR3 is CASSQFEGGQPQHF. In nucleotides, the CDR3 is TGCGCCAGCAGTCAATTCGAGGGTGGTCAGCCCCAGCATTTT.

The chain is built from TRBV28 and TRBJ2-3, with D possibly matching TRBD2 (6 bases). The CDR3 extends over 14 amino acids. Per germline, CDR1 MDHEN and CDR2 SYDVKM. Trimming left V 7 bases short and J 1 base short, with 12 bases between. The CDR3 is CASNGRGGTDTQYF. CDR3 bases: TGTGCCAGCAACGGGCGGGGAGGCACAGATACGCAGTATTTT. Looking up the rest from reference TRBV28 and TRBJ2-3 gives the full variable domain: DVKVTQSSRYLVKRTGEKVFLECVQDMDHENMFWYRQDPGLGLRLIYFSYDVKMKEKGDIPEGYSVSREKKERFSLILESASTNQTSMYLCASNGRGGTDTQYFGPGTRLTVL.

This chain connects TRBV7-9 to TRBJ2-7; 10 bases align to TRBD2. This CDR3 contains 15 residues. Germline values: CDR1 SEHNR, CDR2 FQNEAQ (reference sequence). The ends lost 5 bases at V and 1 base at J; junction bases unmatched: 5. CDR3 nucleotide sequence: TGTGCCAGCAGCGCCGTACTAGCGGGGTCCTACGAGCAGTACTTC. Protein sequence: CASSAVLAGSYEQYF.

Note on this clone: The junction shows a germline mismatch at one end, possibly a read error. This chain links TRBV5-6 with TRBJ2-1; possibly TRBD2 for D (6 bases). Per germline, CDR1 SGHDT and CDR2 YYEEEE. The CDR3 is 13 residues long. CDR3 protein: CASSPGWGTEQFF. The CDR3 DNA reads TGTGCCAGCAGCCCGGGATGGGGGACTGAGCAATTCTTC.

This clone was observed a few times. The chain combines TRBV28 with TRBJ1-2, with D perhaps matching TRBD1 (5 bases). This CDR3 comprises 12 residues. V shed 8 bases and J shed 8 bases, with 15 bases lying between them. Germline CDR1 and CDR2: MDHEN and SYDVKM. CDR3 amino acids: CASVLEGSGYTF. The CDR3 DNA is TGTGCCAGCGTTCTGGAGGGGTCGGGCTACACCTTC.